Presented here are 12 T cell receptor beta chains from one specimen sequenced in a study of beta chain features in type 1 diabetes. The isolated RNA, all of it, was reverse transcribed, so expressed TCRB transcripts were what got sequenced. Sequencing was performed with immunoSEQ multiplex PCR; in TCRdb, only in-frame clones are kept and a portion is missing. The repertoire has 350,000 to 450,000 clones, over 13% of them found once; the top ten carry approximately 0.019%. The material sequenced was naive CD4+ T cells from blood. These receptors originate from a woman aged 18-29 years in good health.

V and J are TRBV7-2 and TRBJ2-7; possibly TRBD1 for D (6 bases). The CDR3 runs to 14 residues. V was trimmed by 5 bases and J by 3 bases, leaving 14 bases between them. Germline V gene sequence: CDR1 SGHTA, CDR2 FQGNSA. In DNA, the CDR3 is TGTGCCAGCAGCGTGCAGGACAGACTCTACGAGCAGTACTTC. Translation: CASSVQDRLYEQYF.

This chain uses TRBV2 with TRBJ1-2, with 7 bases matching TRBD1. CDR3 length equals 13 residues. Germline CDR1 and CDR2: SNHLY and FYNNEI. J lost 2 bases, V lost 5 bases, and 2 bases had no gene match. In nucleotides, the CDR3 is TGTGCCAGCAGTCAACAGGGGAACTATGGCTACACCTTC. Its protein product is CASSQQGNYGYTF.

This rearrangement joins TRBV28 to TRBJ1-2, with a tentative D call TRBD1 (6 bases). From germline, CDR1 is MDHEN and CDR2 SYDVKM. V dropped 6 bases and J dropped 6 bases, with 14 bases sitting between them. This CDR3 is 13 amino acids long. Written as DNA, the CDR3 is TGTGCCAGCAGCGAAACAGGGCGAGATGGCTACACCTTC. It specifies CASSETGRDGYTF.

The gene calls are TRBV7-2 and TRBJ2-2; the match to TRBD1 covers 7 bases. The CDR3 length is 16 residues. Trimming cost V 4 bases and J 4 bases; bases outside gene matches: 9. Germline CDR1 reads SGHTA; CDR2 reads FQGNSA. CDR3 in amino acids: CASSSKETGITGELFF. The CDR3 nucleotides are TGTGCCAGCAGCTCTAAGGAGACAGGGATCACCGGGGAGCTGTTTTTT.

Regarding this clone: This same CDR3 is encoded by further DNA sequences in the sample. The V and J genes are TRBV5-1 and TRBJ2-3, with 8 nucleotides matching TRBD2. Per the germline V gene, CDR1 is SGHRS and CDR2 is YFSETQ. With 3 bases clipped from V and 3 bases from J, the junction kept 9 bases outside the gene matches. The length of the CDR3 is 16 residues. The chain's CDR3 is CASSSLSGSRTDTQYF. CDR3 nucleotide sequence: TGCGCCAGCAGCTCGTTGAGCGGGAGTAGGACAGATACGCAGTATTTT.

This chain joins TRBV5-4 and TRBJ1-1; 7 positions agree with TRBD1. The trim removed 4 bases at V and 4 bases at J, leaving 7 bases unmatched. Germline assignment: CDR1 SGHNT and CDR2 YYREEE (reference sequence). CDR3 length: 14 residues. The CDR3: CASSLSYRGTEAFF. The CDR3 nucleotides are TGTGCCAGCAGCCTAAGCTACAGGGGCACTGAAGCTTTCTTT.

The chain couples TRBV28 to TRBJ1-2; D perhaps matches TRBD1 (6 bases). This CDR3 has 12 residues. Germline V CDR1 and CDR2: MDHEN, SYDVKM. Trimming stripped 5 bases from V and 10 bases from J, with 14 bases between. The CDR3 DNA reads as TGTGCCAGCAGTCTGTATCCAGGGGCCTACACCTTC. Translation gives CASSLYPGAYTF.

Only a few counts were recorded for this clone. V is TRBV7-6 and J is TRBJ1-2, with 7 bases matching TRBD1. The CDR3 contains 20 residues. V dropped 2 bases and J dropped 4; count of bases not matched to a gene: 22. The V gene's germline CDR1 is SGHVS and CDR2 FNYEAQ. This CDR3 is CASSLSVGGTHRGSAYGYTF. The CDR3 nucleotides read TGTGCCAGCAGCTTAAGTGTCGGTGGTACCCACAGGGGTAGCGCCTATGGCTACACCTTC.

The chain couples TRBV7-8 to TRBJ2-3, with D perhaps TRBD1 (5 bases). The CDR3 sequence is 14 residues long. Trimming shortened V by 2 bases and J by 2 bases, and 8 bases separated the two germline ends. The germline V gene encodes CDR1 SGHVS and CDR2 FQNEAQ. The CDR3 DNA sequence: TGTGCCAGCAGCTTAACCAGGGACACAGATACGCAGTATTTT. It yields the protein CASSLTRDTDTQYF. Drawing the rest from reference TRBV7-8 and TRBJ2-3, the complete variable domain is GAGVSQSPRYKVAKRGQDVALRCDPISGHVSLFWYQQALGQGPEFLTYFQNEAQLDKSGLPSDRFFAERPEGSVSTLKIQRTQQEDSAVYLCASSLTRDTDTQYFGPGTRLTVL.

This rearrangement joins TRBV27 to TRBJ2-5; no clear D gene. The CDR3 is 14 residues long. V was cut by 5 bases and J by 4 bases, with 14 bases left in between. Germline CDR1 is MNHEY and CDR2 is SMNVEV (reference sequence). DNA for the CDR3: TGTGCCAGCAGTCACTACCAGTTCCGAGAGACCCAGTACTTC. This encodes CASSHYQFRETQYF.

This clone turned up a few times. This sequence joins TRBV7-9 and TRBJ1-2; the D gene is possibly TRBD1 (6 bases). The germline gives CDR1 SEHNR, CDR2 FQNEAQ (reference sequence). V lost 10 bases and J 2 bases, leaving 23 bases between the germline ends. CDR3 length equals 16 residues. The CDR3 is CAIPQSRTVMNYGYTF. CDR3 nucleotide sequence: TGTGCCATTCCACAGTCTAGGACAGTCATGAACTATGGCTACACCTTC. The full variable domain, rest sourced from reference TRBV7-9 and TRBJ1-2, is DTGVSQNPRHKITKRGQNVTFRCDPISEHNRLYWYRQTLGQGPEFLTYFQNEAQLEKSRLLSDRFSAERPKGSFSTLEIQRTEQGDSAMYLCAIPQSRTVMNYGYTFGSGTRLTVV.

This clone was counted a few times. V usage is TRBV27 and J usage is TRBJ1-2, with TRBD1 matching 12 bases. The germline CDR1 and CDR2 sequences are MNHEY and SMNVEV (reference sequence). V lost 6 bases and J lost 4; bases outside the gene matches: 9. CDR3 length: 16 residues. The CDR3 sequence: CASRPGGTGGGYGYTF. CDR3 sequence (DNA): TGTGCCAGCAGGCCTGGGGGGACAGGGGGCGGCTATGGCTACACCTTC.